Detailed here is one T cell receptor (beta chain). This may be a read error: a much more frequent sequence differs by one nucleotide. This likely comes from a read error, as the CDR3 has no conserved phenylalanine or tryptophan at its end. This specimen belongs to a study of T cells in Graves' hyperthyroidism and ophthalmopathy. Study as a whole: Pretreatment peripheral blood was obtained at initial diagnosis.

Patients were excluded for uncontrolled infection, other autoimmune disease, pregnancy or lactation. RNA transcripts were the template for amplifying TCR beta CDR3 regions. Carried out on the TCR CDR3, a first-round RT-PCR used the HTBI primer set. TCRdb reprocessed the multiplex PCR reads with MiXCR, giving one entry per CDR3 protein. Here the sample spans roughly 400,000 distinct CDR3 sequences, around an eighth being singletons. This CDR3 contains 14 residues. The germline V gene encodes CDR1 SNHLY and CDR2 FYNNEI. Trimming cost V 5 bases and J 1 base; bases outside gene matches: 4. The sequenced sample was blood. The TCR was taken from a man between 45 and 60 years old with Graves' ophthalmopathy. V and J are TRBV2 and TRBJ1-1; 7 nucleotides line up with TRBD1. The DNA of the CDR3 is TGTGCCAGCAGTATCCGGGACAGGAACACTGAAGCTTTCCTT. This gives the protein CASSIRDRNTEAFL.